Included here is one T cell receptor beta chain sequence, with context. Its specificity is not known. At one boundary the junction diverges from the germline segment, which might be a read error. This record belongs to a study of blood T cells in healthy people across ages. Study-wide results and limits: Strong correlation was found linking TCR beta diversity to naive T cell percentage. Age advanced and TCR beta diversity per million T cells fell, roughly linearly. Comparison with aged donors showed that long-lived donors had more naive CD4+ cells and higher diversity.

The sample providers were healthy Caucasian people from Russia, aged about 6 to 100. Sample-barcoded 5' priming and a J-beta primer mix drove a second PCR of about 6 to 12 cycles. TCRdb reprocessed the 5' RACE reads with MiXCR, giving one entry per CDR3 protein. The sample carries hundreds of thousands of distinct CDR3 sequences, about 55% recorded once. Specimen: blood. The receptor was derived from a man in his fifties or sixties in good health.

The CDR3 DNA sequence: TGTGCCAGTACTATAGATTTCAATGAGCAGTTCTTC. It yields the protein CASTIDFNEQFF. J is TRBJ2-1 and V is TRBV19; no clear D. The germline V gene has CDR1 LNHDA and CDR2 SQIVND (reference sequence). The length of the CDR3 is 12 residues.